The present TCR beta chain was sequenced within a study of regulatory and conventional T cells in RAG deficiency. Overall study findings and caveats: Shorter CDR3s in all patient subsets; >90% Treg-Tconv overlap in Omenn. These Omenn syndrome Treg sorts may hold peripherally activated cells instead. Control T-cell subsets had markedly higher Shannon entropy and lower Simpson indices than RAG-deficient patients. Omenn syndrome and CID/AS patients had roughly 100-fold fewer unique Treg TCR beta sequences, versus 8 to 10-fold elsewhere.

Turning to this clone: What it binds is not known.

The CDR3 sequence is 16 residues long. Germline CDR1 MNHEY, CDR2 SVGAGI. The V end was cut by 2 bases, the J end by 1 base, with 14 bases between. Genomic DNA came from blood conventional CD4+ T cells gated CD25-low CD127-high. Repertoires were generated with immunoSEQ multiplex PCR, while TCRdb's copy carries only in-frame clones and drops some. This repertoire shows about 46,000 clones, more than 80% found once; its top ten account for about 0.53%. The same sample was also studied in work on regulatory T cells. That investigation notes: Amplification used 52 TRBV primers and 13 TRBJ primers.

The V call is TRBV6-5, the J call TRBJ1-1, with D maybe TRBD1 (6 bases). The sequence was obtained from a human donor in good health. Sequencing was carried out using CD4+ effector T cells sorted from blood. The chain's CDR3 is CASSYATGYKNTEAFF. CDR3 coding DNA: TGTGCCAGCAGTTACGCGACAGGATACAAGAACACTGAAGCTTTCTTT.